This T cell receptor beta chain originates from a study of shared clonotypes between healthy human individuals. Sequencing used immunoSEQ multiplex PCR; TCRdb keeps in-frame clones, though not all of them. The top ten clones hold 10% to 15% of a sample with about 480,000 clones, less than 85% of them seen once. The CDR3 is 13 amino acids. The germline CDR1 and CDR2 sequences are MNHEY and SVGAGI. Unmatched junction bases numbered 8, after V lost 7 bases and J lost 8 bases. The sample comprised PBMCs. This TCR was recovered from a woman in her thirties or forties in good health. Some clones in this sample may be carry-over from other donors' samples. This chain uses TRBV6-5 with TRBJ2-1; 7 bases map to TRBD2. CDR3 in DNA: TGTGCCAGCATACCGGGGGAGGGCCATGAGCAGTTCTTC. Translated, it gives CASIPGEGHEQFF.